The clone carrying this TCR beta chain was counted only a few times. The antigen remains unidentified. Next came a second PCR, run for about 7 to 11 cycles, which used a sample-barcoded 5' primer along with a J-beta primer mix. MiXCR was run by TCRdb on the 5' RACE reads, yielding one entry per CDR3 protein. The sample shows 1.5 million to 2 million distinct CDR3 sequences, around half of them seen only once. V was pared by 0 bases and J by 0 bases, with 15 bases between. The germline V gene encodes CDR1 MRHNA and CDR2 SNTAGT. This CDR3 is built from 17 residues. This entry is derived from a study of blood T cells in healthy people across ages. Study-wide background: Researchers report that template switching captured about one barcoded beta molecule per two T cells.

Study-level findings and limits: Diversity of TCR beta per million T cells declined in a roughly linear way with age. Naive T cell percentage by flow cytometry tracked strongly with beta diversity.

Sequences were obtained from blood. The TCR was taken from a woman in her thirties or forties in good health. The rearrangement links TRBV6-4 to TRBJ2-7, with a tentative D call TRBD2 (5 bases). DNA of the CDR3: TGTGCCAGCAGTGACTCGAGCGGAATTAGGGTCTCCTACGAGCAGTACTTC. Translation gives CASSDSSGIRVSYEQYF.